This T cell receptor beta chain comes out of a study of CD8 T cells in ankylosing spondylitis. The V gene's germline CDR1 is SGHTS and CDR2 YDEGEE. This CDR3 region has 14 residues. V dropped 4 bases and J dropped 4 bases, with 15 bases sitting between them. TCRdb used MiXCR to reprocess the 5' RACE reads, holding one entry per CDR3 protein. In the table there are under 150,000 distinct CDR3 sequences, roughly 8.3% of which are singletons. Worth noting for this clonotype: The antigen is not known.

Study-wide results and limits: Matched ankylosing spondylitis synovial fluid reportedly showed significant enrichment of disease-linked clones.

The origin of this receptor is a male donor with ankylosing spondylitis. The sequenced material came from synovial fluid, either unsorted or a sorted T cell fraction (not recorded which). The chain couples TRBV5-8 to TRBJ2-7; possibly TRBD2 for D (6 bases). The CDR3 loop is CASSRGPGTYEQYF. The CDR3 DNA follows: TGTGCCAGCAGCCGCGGCCCAGGGACTTACGAGCAGTACTTC. Combining the CDR3 with reference TRBV5-8 and TRBJ2-7 gives the whole variable domain EAGVTQSPTHLIKTRGQQATLRCSPISGHTSVYWYQQALGLGLQFLLWYDEGEERNRGNFPPRFSGRQFPNYSSELNVNALELEDSALYLCASSRGPGTYEQYFGPGTRLTVT.